A selection of T cell receptor beta chains follows, all from one sample in a study of blood T cell repertoires in COVID-19. The assay was immunoSEQ multiplex PCR, and TCRdb's table has in-frame clones only and misses some. The sample carries 250,000 to 400,000 clones, 85% to 90% recorded once. Sequencing used peripheral blood. The source is a woman aged 25 to 39 with COVID-19, enrolled during active disease. The conserved cysteine and the conserved F or W are not part of the CDR3 here. The D gene is left open where the match is weak. Some rows have no size entry. The others give once, few or many, or a class for an expanded clone.

>TRBV18|10|TRBJ1-5|NA|NA
ASSPTNQPQH
>TRBV28|12|TRBJ1-5|TRBD1|NA
ASSAGGSNQPQH
>TRBV2|12|TRBJ2-3|NA|NA
ASSDRRSTDTQY
>TRBV25-1|13|TRBJ2-1|TRBD2|NA
ASSEISGNYNEQF
>TRBV10-3|15|TRBJ2-1|NA|NA
AISEGGSNGGNNEQF
>TRBV7-6|11|TRBJ1-1|NA|NA
ASSPRRTSEAF
>TRBV3-1/TRBV3-2|13|TRBJ2-7|TRBD1|NA
ASSPGRQGDYEQY
>TRBV4-1|13|TRBJ1-5|NA|few
ASSQSSGSNQPQH
>TRBV7-2|10|TRBJ2-7|NA|NA
ASSGSSYEQY
>TRBV3-1/TRBV3-2|18|TRBJ1-3|NA|NA
ASSQDPPSYGPTSGNTIY
>TRBV5-5|12|TRBJ2-1|TRBD2|once
ASSVTSGNNEQF
>TRBV18|11|TRBJ2-7|NA|NA
ASSPTGGDEQY
>TRBV5-1|12|TRBJ2-5|TRBD1|NA
ASSSTGVSETQY
>TRBV27|11|TRBJ2-2|NA|NA
ASSPHNTGELF
>TRBV29-1|13|TRBJ1-2|TRBD1|NA
SVEAPYRGRDGYT
>TRBV19|11|TRBJ1-1|NA|NA
ASSLTGNTEAF
>TRBV23-1|15|TRBJ2-5|TRBD2|NA
ASSHPGTSGPQETQY
>TRBV15|12|TRBJ1-3|NA|NA
ATSRGGGGDTIY
>TRBV27|11|TRBJ1-2|TRBD1|NA
ASGLGTDYGYT
>TRBV5-1|12|TRBJ1-5|NA|NA
ASSLDRRDQPQH
>TRBV9|15|TRBJ2-1|NA|NA
ASSAASLRSSYNEQF
>TRBV18|12|TRBJ1-1|TRBD1|NA
ATHAGGAGTEAF
>TRBV24-1|15|TRBJ2-2|NA|NA
ATSDFRDTINTGELF
>TRBV5-4|13|TRBJ2-1|TRBD2|NA
ASRIAGSNNNEQF
>TRBV7-3|12|TRBJ2-7|NA|NA
ASSLNAGSYEQY
>TRBV20-1|12|TRBJ2-3|TRBD1|NA
SASSDRGSDTQY
>TRBV3-1/TRBV3-2|12|TRBJ2-2|NA|NA
ASSQIGRTGELF
>TRBV6-6|11|TRBJ1-2|NA|NA
ASSYSEGYGYT
>TRBV3-1/TRBV3-2|14|TRBJ1-1|NA|NA
ASSQRSGRGNTEAF
>TRBV2|10|TRBJ2-1|NA|many
ASSYSYNEQF
>TRBV6-1|14|TRBJ1-5|NA|NA
ASSVARTAQNQPQH
>TRBV7-8|11|TRBJ1-2|NA|NA
ASSPGGGLGYT
>TRBV6-6|11|TRBJ1-5|NA|NA
ASSQTLDQPQH
>TRBV28|12|TRBJ1-2|NA|NA
ASRGSPPIYGYT
>TRBV29-1|14|TRBJ2-2|NA|NA
SVRAGGLVDTGELF
>TRBV6-5|10|TRBJ1-2|TRBD1|NA
ASSETGEGYT
>TRBV6-5|12|TRBJ1-1|NA|NA
ASSYRGSGTEAF
>TRBV7-9|11|TRBJ1-2|NA|NA
ASSLDGNYGYT
>TRBV21-1|11|TRBJ1-3|NA|once
ASSRTGGNTIY
>TRBV5-1|12|TRBJ2-7|TRBD1|NA
ASSWGQGRSEQY
>TRBV6-4|15|TRBJ1-2|NA|NA
ASSSTSQVESNYGYT
>TRBV27|12|TRBJ2-7|TRBD1|NA
ASRPGQGRYEQY
>TRBV19|12|TRBJ2-7|NA|once
ASSTLGQSDEQY
>TRBV3-1/TRBV3-2|14|TRBJ2-1|TRBD2|NA
ASSQDILSGSGSQF
>TRBV11-2|11|TRBJ2-7|NA|many
ASSLQSSYEQY
>TRBV28|11|TRBJ1-2|NA|once
ASSFRENYGYT
>TRBV29-1|8|TRBJ1-2|NA|NA
SAYSYGYT
>TRBV10-2|12|TRBJ1-5|NA|NA
ASSPDSSNQPQH